This T cell receptor (beta chain) was observed in a study of blood T cell repertoires in COVID-19. The V and J ends lost 5 bases and 0 bases respectively, with 11 bases between them. There are 14 residues in the CDR3. Germline V gene lookup returns CDR1 LNHDA and CDR2 SQIVND (reference sequence). TCRdb's copy holds only in-frame clones and misses some; the assay was immunoSEQ multiplex PCR. Counted here are about 310,000 clones, under 90% occurring once; the ten biggest clones make up about 9.4%. This clone was counted only a few times. Allocation to cohorts depended on clinical history reported by the participants.

This chain uses TRBV19 with TRBJ2-7; D may be TRBD2 (6 bases). The clonotype comes from a woman in her twenties or thirties who had recovered from COVID-19. The sample consisted of PBMCs or T cells enriched from blood (not recorded which). The CDR3 spells CASSGTASSYEQYF. The DNA of the CDR3 is TGTGCCAGTAGTGGGACTGCTAGCTCCTACGAGCAGTACTTC.